These T cell receptor beta chains were read from a single sample in a study of T cells after yellow fever vaccination. From the 5' RACE reads, TCRdb called clonotypes with MiXCR, one entry per CDR3 protein. The sample has 300,000 or so distinct CDR3 sequences, less than 9.5% seen once. The source material was PBMCs, sampled approximately 40 days after the first yellow fever vaccination. Receptors were obtained from a young man who received the YFV17D yellow fever vaccine. Both conserved end residues are part of each CDR3. D genes are given only for firm matches. The size field is filled for only some rows; it gives once, few, many or a size class.

CDR3 protein	CDR3 DNA	V gene	J gene	clone size	D gene
CAWSVHLSGANVLTF	TGTGCCTGGAGTGTACACCTCTCTGGGGCCAACGTCCTGACTTTC	TRBV30	TRBJ2-6	few	NA
CASSSRDGPYNEQFF	TGTGCCAGCAGCTCCCGGGACGGACCCTACAATGAGCAGTTCTTC	TRBV9	TRBJ2-1	NA	NA
CASSLGQGGTDTQYF	TGCGCCAGCAGCCTAGGACAGGGAGGGACAGATACGCAGTATTTT	TRBV5-1	TRBJ2-3	many	NA
CASSQKQGRTYIETSTDTQYF	TGCGCCAGCAGCCAAAAGCAGGGCAGGACATACATCGAAACTAGCACAGATACGCAGTATTTT	TRBV4-1	TRBJ2-3	NA	NA
CASSLPATSEQYF	TGTGCCAGCAGTCTCCCGGCCACTAGCGAGCAGTACTTC	TRBV6-5	TRBJ2-7	many	NA
CASSPRTDGYTF	TGTGCCAGCAGCCCAAGGACAGATGGCTACACCTTC	TRBV5-6	TRBJ1-2	few	NA
CASTWASRGEKLFF	TGTGCCAGCACCTGGGCTAGCAGGGGTGAAAAACTGTTTTTT	TRBV5-6	TRBJ1-4	NA	NA
CASIPTGLWTEAFF	TGTGCCAGTATCCCCACGGGGCTGTGGACTGAAGCTTTCTTT	TRBV19	TRBJ1-1	few	NA
CSVEVEWEETQYF	TGCAGCGTTGAAGTCGAATGGGAAGAGACCCAGTACTTC	TRBV29-1	TRBJ2-5	few	NA
CASMRRGEWNSPLHF	TGTGCCAGCATGAGGCGGGGCGAATGGAATTCACCCCTCCACTTT	TRBV2	TRBJ1-6	NA	NA
CASSPDRGNTEAFF	TGCGCCAGCAGCCCGGACAGGGGGAACACTGAAGCTTTCTTT	TRBV5-1	TRBJ1-1	many	TRBD1
CASRHTGSGNTIYF	TGTGCCAGCAGACATACAGGCTCTGGAAACACCATATATTTT	TRBV12-3/TRBV12-4	TRBJ1-3	NA	NA
CASSYPRPGDPLHF	TGTGCCAGCAGTTACCCTCGGCCAGGGGATCCCCTCCACTTT	TRBV6-2/TRBV6-3	TRBJ1-6	many	NA
CASRGNTGELFF	TGTGCCAGCAGGGGAAACACCGGGGAGCTGTTTTTT	TRBV2	TRBJ2-2	NA	NA
CSVVSGYEQYF	TGCAGCGTTGTTAGCGGATACGAGCAGTACTTC	TRBV29-1	TRBJ2-7	few	NA
CASSSLAVAEQFF	TGTGCCAGCAGCTCACTAGCGGTCGCTGAGCAGTTCTTC	TRBV7-9	TRBJ2-1	few	TRBD2
CASSLAGGANTDTQYF	TGTGCCAGCAGCTTAGCAGGCGGGGCTAACACAGATACGCAGTATTTT	TRBV7-2	TRBJ2-3	NA	NA
CATSDPSGGPYSTDTQYF	TGTGCCACCAGTGACCCAAGCGGGGGCCCTTACAGCACAGATACGCAGTATTTT	TRBV24-1	TRBJ2-3	NA	TRBD2
CASSPSAVTDTQYF	TGTGCCAGCTCACCGTCTGCCGTCACAGATACGCAGTATTTT	TRBV18	TRBJ2-3	NA	NA
CASTLGGVEKLFF	TGCGCCAGCACTCTGGGTGGCGTTGAAAAACTGTTTTTT	TRBV4-1	TRBJ1-4	few	NA
CASSLGIRGSFGTGELFF	TGCGCCAGCAGCTTGGGAATTAGAGGCAGCTTCGGCACCGGGGAGCTGTTTTTT	TRBV5-1	TRBJ2-2	NA	NA
CASSLAMTVEAFF	TGTGCCAGCAGCTTAGCGATGACAGTAGAAGCTTTCTTT	TRBV7-2	TRBJ1-1	NA	NA
CAWSSGQGARETQYF	TGTGCCTGGAGCTCGGGACAGGGGGCCCGAGAGACCCAGTACTTC	TRBV30	TRBJ2-5	few	TRBD1
CASTEITGREQFF	TGTGCCAGCACCGAGATCACAGGGCGCGAGCAGTTCTTC	TRBV6-1	TRBJ2-1	many	NA
CASSLVPGTESSGANVLTF	TGTGCCAGCAGCTTAGTCCCCGGGACAGAGAGCTCTGGGGCCAACGTCCTGACTTTC	TRBV11-2	TRBJ2-6	many	TRBD1
CASSPGTGVLNEQFF	TGTGCCAGCAGCCCCGGGACAGGGGTGTTGAATGAGCAGTTCTTC	TRBV6-2/TRBV6-3	TRBJ2-1	NA	TRBD1
CASSHRGTDSGANVLTF	TGTGCCAGCAGCCATAGGGGGACGGACTCTGGGGCCAACGTCCTGACTTTC	TRBV7-2	TRBJ2-6	few	NA
CASKVTYEQYF	TGTGCCAGCAAAGTAACCTACGAGCAGTACTTC	TRBV2	TRBJ2-7	NA	NA
CASSLAGQGAGYTF	TGCGCCAGCAGCTTGGCGGGACAGGGAGCTGGCTACACCTTC	TRBV5-1	TRBJ1-2	few	TRBD1
CATSDSASGGEITQYF	TGTGCCACCAGTGATTCGGCTAGCGGGGGGGAGATTACGCAGTATTTT	TRBV24-1	TRBJ2-3	NA	TRBD2
CASSRGTGANNEQFF	TGCGCCAGCAGCCGCGGGACAGGGGCAAACAATGAGCAGTTCTTC	TRBV4-3	TRBJ2-1	NA	TRBD1
CAWSVLEGGDTGELFF	TGTGCCTGGAGTGTACTGGAGGGGGGCGACACCGGGGAGCTGTTTTTT	TRBV30	TRBJ2-2	NA	NA
CASSLRSPGNSPLHF	TGTGCCAGCAGTCTCCGAAGCCCGGGGAATTCACCCCTCCACTTT	TRBV12-3/TRBV12-4	TRBJ1-6	NA	NA
CASNSSGYPQETQYF	TGTGCCAGTAATTCTAGCGGGTATCCTCAAGAGACCCAGTACTTC	TRBV19	TRBJ2-5	NA	TRBD2
CASSQTLTSTDTQYF	TGCGCCAGCAGCCAAACGTTGACTAGCACAGATACGCAGTATTTT	TRBV4-3	TRBJ2-3	few	NA
CASSHFGGHRNTEAFF	TGCGCCAGCAGCCACTTCGGGGGGCACAGGAACACTGAAGCTTTCTTT	TRBV4-1	TRBJ1-1	NA	NA
CASSHWSDDAGELFF	TGTGCCAGCAGCCATTGGAGTGATGATGCCGGGGAGCTGTTTTTT	TRBV3-1	TRBJ2-2	NA	NA
CASSYPLGQGQETQYF	TGTGCCAGCAGTTACCCCCTGGGACAGGGCCAAGAGACCCAGTACTTC	TRBV6-5	TRBJ2-5	many	TRBD1
CASSPEAGTEAFF	TGTGCCAGCAGCCCAGAAGCCGGGACAGAAGCTTTCTTT	TRBV7-2	TRBJ1-1	few	NA
CASSRRSWGDRTDTQYF	TGTGCCAGCAGCCGTAGGTCTTGGGGGGACCGCACAGATACGCAGTATTTT	TRBV3-1	TRBJ2-3	few	NA
CASSLWVDTEAFF	TGCGCCAGCAGCTTGTGGGTGGACACTGAAGCTTTCTTT	TRBV5-1	TRBJ1-1	many	NA
CASSLVGGSNTGELFF	TGTGCCAGCAGCTTGGTCGGGGGGAGTAACACCGGGGAGCTGTTTTTT	TRBV5-6	TRBJ2-2	NA	TRBD2
CASSQNPGQGIGDTF	TGTGCCAGCAGCCAAAACCCGGGACAGGGGATCGGGGACACCTTC	TRBV5-6	TRBJ1-2	few	TRBD1
CASSQGQGASNTGELFF	TGTGCCAGCAGCCAAGGACAGGGGGCCTCGAACACCGGGGAGCTGTTTTTT	TRBV12-3/TRBV12-4	TRBJ2-2	few	TRBD1
CASSELSVSTGAEAFF	TGTGCCAGCAGTGAATTGTCGGTTTCCACGGGGGCTGAAGCTTTCTTT	TRBV2	TRBJ1-1	NA	NA
CASSLQSSNQPQHF	TGTGCCAGCAGCTTGCAGAGTAGCAATCAGCCCCAGCATTTT	TRBV5-5	TRBJ1-5	NA	NA
CASSLRSGGAVGEQFF	TGCGCCAGCAGCTTGAGGTCGGGGGGGGCCGTTGGTGAGCAGTTCTTC	TRBV5-1	TRBJ2-1	many	TRBD2
CASSLAGGGTGELFF	TGTGCCAGCAGCCTAGCGGGGGGAGGAACCGGGGAGCTGTTTTTT	TRBV7-6	TRBJ2-2	many	TRBD2
CASGGSKPQHF	TGTGCCAGTGGGGGGTCGAAACCCCAGCATTTT	TRBV7-9	TRBJ1-5	NA	NA
CASQPGGDTQYF	TGCGCCAGCCAGCCCGGAGGAGATACGCAGTATTTT	TRBV5-1	TRBJ2-3	many	NA
CASSPRDRVSGEQFF	TGTGCCAGCAGTCCAAGGGACAGGGTTTCGGGTGAGCAGTTCTTC	TRBV27	TRBJ2-1	few	TRBD1
CASSLIGSNSPLHF	TGTGCCAGCAGCTTGATCGGCTCAAATTCACCCCTCCACTTT	TRBV13	TRBJ1-6	NA	NA
CSASLVGQETQYF	TGCAGTGCTAGTCTAGTCGGGCAAGAGACCCAGTACTTC	TRBV20-1	TRBJ2-5	NA	NA
CASRAGTASYNEQFF	TGCGCCAGCAGAGCCGGGACAGCCTCCTACAATGAGCAGTTCTTC	TRBV4-3	TRBJ2-1	many	TRBD1
CASSTGEGYNSPLHF	TGTGCCAGCAGCACCGGGGAAGGCTATAATTCACCCCTCCACTTT	TRBV9	TRBJ1-6	few	NA
CASSQDPGGYNEQFF	TGCGCCAGCAGCCAAGATCCGGGGGGCTACAATGAGCAGTTCTTC	TRBV4-3	TRBJ2-1	many	TRBD2
CASSQGGAGSSYNSPLHF	TGCGCCAGCAGCCAAGGAGGGGCGGGGAGCTCCTATAATTCACCCCTCCACTTT	TRBV4-3	TRBJ1-6	NA	NA
CSPLYRGNTEAFF	TGCAGTCCTTTGTACCGGGGGAACACTGAAGCTTTCTTT	TRBV20-1	TRBJ1-1	few	NA
CASSPYRQLGEYEQYF	TGCGCCAGCAGCCCTTACCGACAACTTGGGGAGTACGAGCAGTACTTC	TRBV4-3	TRBJ2-7	NA	NA